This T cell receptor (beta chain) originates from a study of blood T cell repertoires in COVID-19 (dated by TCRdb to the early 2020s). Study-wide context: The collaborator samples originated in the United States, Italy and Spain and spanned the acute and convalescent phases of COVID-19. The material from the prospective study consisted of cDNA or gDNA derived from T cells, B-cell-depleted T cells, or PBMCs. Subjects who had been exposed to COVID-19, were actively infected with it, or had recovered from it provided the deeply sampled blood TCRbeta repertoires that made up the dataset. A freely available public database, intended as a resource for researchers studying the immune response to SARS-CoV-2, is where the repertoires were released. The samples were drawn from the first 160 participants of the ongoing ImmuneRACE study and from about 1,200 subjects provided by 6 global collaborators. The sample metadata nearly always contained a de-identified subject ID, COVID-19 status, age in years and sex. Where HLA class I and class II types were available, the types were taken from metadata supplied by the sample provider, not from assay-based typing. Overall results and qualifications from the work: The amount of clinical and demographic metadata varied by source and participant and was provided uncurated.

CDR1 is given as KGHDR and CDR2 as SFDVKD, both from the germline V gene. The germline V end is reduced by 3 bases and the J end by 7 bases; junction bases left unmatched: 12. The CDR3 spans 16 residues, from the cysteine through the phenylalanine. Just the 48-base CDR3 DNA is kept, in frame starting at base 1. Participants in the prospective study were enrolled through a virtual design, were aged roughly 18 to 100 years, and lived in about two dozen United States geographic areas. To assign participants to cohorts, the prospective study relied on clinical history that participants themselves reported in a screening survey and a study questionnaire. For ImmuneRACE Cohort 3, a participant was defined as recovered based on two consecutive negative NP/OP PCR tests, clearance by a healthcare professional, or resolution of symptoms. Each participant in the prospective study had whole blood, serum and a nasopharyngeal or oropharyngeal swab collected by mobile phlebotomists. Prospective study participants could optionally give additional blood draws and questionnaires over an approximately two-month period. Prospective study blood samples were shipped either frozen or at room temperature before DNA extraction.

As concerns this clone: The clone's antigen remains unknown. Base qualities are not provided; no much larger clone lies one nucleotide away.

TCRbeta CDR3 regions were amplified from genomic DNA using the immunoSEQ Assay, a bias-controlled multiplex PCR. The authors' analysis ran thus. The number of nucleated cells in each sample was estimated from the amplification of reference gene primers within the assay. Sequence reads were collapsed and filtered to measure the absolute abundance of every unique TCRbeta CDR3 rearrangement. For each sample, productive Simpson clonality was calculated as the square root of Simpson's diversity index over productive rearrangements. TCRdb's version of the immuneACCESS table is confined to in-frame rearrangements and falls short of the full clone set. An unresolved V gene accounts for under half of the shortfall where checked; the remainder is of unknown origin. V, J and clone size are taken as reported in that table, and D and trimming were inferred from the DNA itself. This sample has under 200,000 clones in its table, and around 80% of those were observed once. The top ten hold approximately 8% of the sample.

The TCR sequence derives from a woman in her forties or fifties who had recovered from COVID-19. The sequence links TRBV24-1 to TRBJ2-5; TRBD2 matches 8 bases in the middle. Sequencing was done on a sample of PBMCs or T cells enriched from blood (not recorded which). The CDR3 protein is CATSDPGTSAVGTQYF. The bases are TGTGCCACCAGTGATCCAGGGACTAGTGCAGTCGGGACCCAGTACTTC.